This T cell receptor beta chain was retrieved from a study of T-cell reconstitution after alpha-beta-depleted transplantation in children. A word on this clonotype: The antigen remains unidentified.

This CDR3 spans 13 amino acids. CDR1 and CDR2 (germline): KGHSY, FQNENV. V was cut by 3 bases and J by 2 bases, with 7 bases left in between. Whole-study results and caveats: For some patients, TCRbeta diversity was high at day 60 because of recipient T cells and thymic progenitors that survived.

Preparation of the TCRbeta library was carried out with unique molecular identifiers. Using its own MiXCR run on the PCR reads, TCRdb lists one record per CDR3 protein. The sample holds 40,000 to 55,000 distinct CDR3 sequences, under 6% seen once. This sequence originates from a female patient aged 2 to 10 who had a stem cell transplant for aplastic anemia, so the T cells may come from the graft donor. The V call is TRBV16, the J call TRBJ2-5, with D tentatively TRBD2 (6 bases). This specimen consisted of PBMCs, mostly from graft donor cells, obtained 60 days after TCRalphabeta/CD19-depleted stem cell transplant. Here the CDR3 reads CASSQTRQETQYF. CDR3 DNA: TGTGCCAGCAGCCAGACTAGGCAAGAGACCCAGTACTTC.